Presented here are 21 T cell receptor beta chains from one specimen sequenced in a study of control samples from healthy donors and cancer patients (dated by TCRdb to 2020 to 2021). Libraries were made using the immunoSEQ multiplex PCR assay. TCRdb limited this immuneACCESS table to in-frame rearrangements with V and J called. A share of clones is missing; checked studies link under half to unresolved V genes, and the rest is unexplained. The sample contains 100,000 to 150,000 clones, roughly 89% of them found a single time. The top ten clones comprise 5.5% of the sample. The specimen was blood. The receptor source for this set is a man in his late teens or twenties in good health.

The chain has TRBV5-1 and TRBJ2-7; the match to TRBD1 covers 7 bases. Germline V gene lookup returns CDR1 SGHRS and CDR2 YFSETQ. This CDR3 region has 13 residues. With V trimmed by 4 bases and J by 3 bases, 4 bases remained unmatched. In DNA, the CDR3 is TGCGCCAGCAGCGGGGGACAGTTCTACGAGCAGTACTTC. Its protein product is CASSGGQFYEQYF.

This clone was counted a single time. J is TRBJ1-5 and V is TRBV4-1; D unclear. Germline lookup yields CDR1 MGHRA and CDR2 YSYEKL. The CDR3 is 13 residues long. V lost 2 bases and J lost 4, with 6 bases in between. CDR3 amino acids: CASSQLGNQPQHF. CDR3 DNA: TGCGCCAGCAGCCAACTCGGGAATCAGCCCCAGCATTTT.

The genes are TRBV7-2 and TRBJ2-1, with TRBD1 identical over 11 bases. This CDR3 has 16 residues. The V and J ends lost 4 bases and 9 bases, in that order; junction bases with no gene match: 11. CDR1 is SGHTA, CDR2 FQGNSA, per germline. CDR3 sequence (DNA): TGTGCCAGCAGCTGGGCCCTAGGACAGGGGGCGGGTGAGCAGTTCTTC. Translating gives CASSWALGQGAGEQFF.

The chain carries TRBV7-6 and TRBJ2-7, with D perhaps TRBD1 or TRBD2 (5 bases each). In germline, CDR1 is SGHVS, CDR2 FNYEAQ. V dropped 4 bases and J dropped 3 bases, with 19 bases sitting between them. The CDR3 is 16 amino acids. The CDR3 reads CASSSPRGRGYYEQYF. The CDR3 DNA follows: TGTGCCAGCAGCTCGCCTCGGGGAAGGGGATACTACGAGCAGTACTTC.

This clone was recorded only once. This chain uses TRBV29-1 with TRBJ1-1; D call uncertain. The CDR3 runs to 11 residues. Per germline, CDR1 SQVTM and CDR2 ANQGSEA. Trimming left V 2 bases short and J 10 bases short, with 11 bases between. Here the CDR3 reads CSVEILPRAFF. DNA of the CDR3: TGCAGCGTTGAAATCTTGCCCAGAGCTTTCTTT. Drawing the rest from reference TRBV29-1 and TRBJ1-1, the complete variable domain is SAVISQKPSRDICQRGTSLTIQCQVDSQVTMMFWYRQQPGQSLTLIATANQGSEATYESGFVIDKFPISRPNLTFSTLTVSNMSPEDSSIYLCSVEILPRAFFGQGTRLTVV.

V is TRBV10-1 and J is TRBJ2-3; D is perhaps TRBD1 (6 bases). The CDR3 consists of 20 residues. Trimming pared 2 bases from V and 0 bases from J, leaving 24 bases between. Germline lookup yields CDR1 WNHNN and CDR2 SYGVQD (reference sequence). The CDR3, as DNA: TGCGCCAGCAGTGAGACCCCTGGACCTCTTGGACAGACTAGCACAGATACGCAGTATTTT. Amino acids: CASSETPGPLGQTSTDTQYF.

The gene calls are TRBV21-1 and TRBJ2-7; the DNA was not used to check the table's D call, TRBD2. TRBV21-1 corresponds to a pseudogene. The CDR3 extends over 15 amino acids. This CDR3 reads CASSSTCRESYEQYF. CDR3 DNA: TGTGCCAGCAGCTCCACCTGTAGGGAGTCCTACGAGCAGTACTTC.

The gene calls are TRBV11-2 and TRBJ1-2; 7 positions match TRBD1. The J segment lost 4 bases and the V segment lost 5 bases, leaving 10 bases of the junction unmatched. This CDR3 is built from 15 residues. CDR1 is SGHAT and CDR2 is FQNNGV in the germline V gene. The CDR3 loop is CASSPMGQSGYGYTF. For the CDR3, the DNA is TGTGCCAGCAGCCCCATGGGACAGTCAGGCTATGGCTACACCTTC.

The chain recombines TRBV27 with TRBJ2-7; TRBD2 is a possible D gene (6 bases). The germline V gene has CDR1 MNHEY and CDR2 SMNVEV (reference sequence). V was cut by 4 bases and J by 4 bases, with 23 bases left in between. CDR3 length: 17 amino acids. CDR3 protein: CASSSNGPTAGLYEQYF. As DNA, the CDR3 is TGTGCCAGCAGTTCAAACGGGCCTACGGCGGGGCTATACGAGCAGTACTTC.

This clone has a single count. This chain joins TRBV29-1 and TRBJ2-6; D remains unclear. From germline, CDR1 is SQVTM and CDR2 ANQGSEA. This CDR3 has 16 amino acids. V gave up 7 bases and J gave up 0 bases, with 16 bases separating them. CDR3 DNA sequence: TGCAGCGCTATACAGCACCCTGTCTCTGGGGCCAACGTCCTGACTTTC. Protein product: CSAIQHPVSGANVLTF.

V usage is TRBV19 and J usage is TRBJ1-1; D gene ambiguous. The CDR3 is 15 amino acids. V shed 1 base and J shed 0 bases, with 9 bases lying between them. Germline values: CDR1 LNHDA, CDR2 SQIVND (reference sequence). In nucleotides, the CDR3 is TGTGCCAGTAGTATAGGTAGCTTCGTGAACACTGAAGCTTTCTTT. It yields the protein CASSIGSFVNTEAFF.

V usage is TRBV11-2 and J usage is TRBJ1-1; D not certain. Trimming removed 3 bases from V and 3 bases from J, with 11 bases in between. The CDR3 sequence is 14 residues long. CDR1 is SGHAT, CDR2 FQNNGV, per germline. The CDR3 loop is CASSFKFRDTEAFF. CDR3 nucleotide sequence: TGTGCCAGCAGCTTTAAGTTCCGGGACACTGAAGCTTTCTTT.

This sequence joins TRBV3-1 (or the pseudogene TRBV3-2) and TRBJ1-1; tentative D call: TRBD1 (6 bases). Germline values: CDR1 LGHDT, CDR2 YNNKEL (reference sequence). Trimming took 4 bases from V and 1 from J, leaving 13 bases between them. This CDR3 has 15 amino acids. The CDR3 DNA follows: TGTGCCAGCAGCCGGCGGGCAGGGGAGAACACTGAAGCTTTCTTT. Translated: CASSRRAGENTEAFF.

J is TRBJ2-5 and V is TRBV10-3; 10 nucleotides line up with TRBD2. V was pared by 5 bases and J by 2 bases, with 2 bases of the junction left unmatched. The CDR3 totals 14 residues. Germline values: CDR1 ENHRY, CDR2 SYGVKD. The CDR3 spells CAISTSGEQETQYF. CDR3 nucleotides: TGTGCCATCAGTACTAGCGGGGAACAAGAGACCCAGTACTTC.

The CDR3 is CASSIIVLGSSPLHF. The CDR3 nucleotides read TGTGCCAGTAGTATAATAGTCTTGGGAAGTTCACCCCTCCACTTT. The V gene is TRBV19, the J gene TRBJ1-6, with D unresolved. V was pared by 2 bases and J by 9 bases, with 14 bases between. The V gene's germline CDR1 is LNHDA and CDR2 SQIVND (reference sequence). The CDR3 contains 15 residues.

This chain joins TRBV10-2 and TRBJ1-1; possibly TRBD1 for D (5 bases). The length of the CDR3 is 13 residues. CDR1 and CDR2 (germline): WSHSY, SAAADI. V was shortened by 6 bases and J by 3 bases, with 11 bases between the two germline ends. CDR3 residues: CASRYGGDTEAFF. CDR3 nucleotide sequence: TGCGCCAGCAGATACGGGGGGGACACTGAAGCTTTCTTT.

The rearrangement links TRBV5-6 to TRBJ1-6; possibly TRBD1 for D (6 bases). The CDR3 spans 14 residues. Trimming stripped 2 bases from V and 7 bases from J, with 10 bases between. CDR1 is SGHDT, CDR2 YYEEEE, per germline. The CDR3 loop reads CASSLRTVNSPLHF. CDR3 DNA sequence: TGTGCCAGCAGCTTACGGACAGTAAATTCACCCCTCCACTTT.

The rearrangement uses TRBV27 and TRBJ2-3; TRBD2 agrees at 10 bases. V dropped 7 bases and J dropped 5; count of bases not matched to a gene: 12. The germline V gene has CDR1 MNHEY and CDR2 SMNVEV (reference sequence). The CDR3 has 16 amino acids. The CDR3 nucleotides read TGTGCCAGCACCCCTACGCAGCGGGGGGGCGAAGATACGCAGTATTTT. It specifies CASTPTQRGGEDTQYF.

CDR3 in DNA: TGCGCCAGCAGCCAAAAAACAGGGAACTATGGCTACACCTTC. Its translation is CASSQKTGNYGYTF. V gene TRBV4-1 combines with J gene TRBJ1-2, with D perhaps TRBD1 (6 bases). Germline assignment: CDR1 MGHRA and CDR2 YSYEKL. This CDR3 is built from 14 residues. Deletions cut 2 bases from V and 2 bases from J, with 9 bases between.

The chain recombines TRBV18 with TRBJ1-2; no reliable D call. The V gene's germline CDR1 is KGHSH and CDR2 LQKENI. V lost 3 bases and J lost 2, with 4 bases in between. There are 12 residues in the CDR3. CDR3 region: CASSPGNYGYTF. The CDR3 region has the DNA TGTGCCAGCTCACCGGGGAACTATGGCTACACCTTC.

The sample holds one count of this clone. The chain uses TRBV6-5 and TRBJ1-5; perhaps TRBD1 as D (6 bases). CDR1 and CDR2 from the germline V gene are MNHEY and SVGAGI. Trimming stripped 7 bases from V and 7 bases from J, with 14 bases between. This CDR3 is 13 amino acids long. The CDR3 coding sequence is TGTGCCAGCATTAAACTACAGGGACAGCCCCAGCATTTT. It specifies CASIKLQGQPQHF.